This entry features one T cell receptor beta chain sequence. Its cognate antigen is unknown. Here immunoSEQ multiplex PCR was the method, and the copy in TCRdb shows in-frame clones only, minus some. Of tens of thousands of clones listed, 93% are singletons. The sample comes from a study of brain T cells in children with intractable seizures. Broader study findings: Viral specificity was inferred only from CDR3 similarity; HCMV serostatus was unknown.

Sequencing was limited to surgery cases with top T cell transcript signatures in brain tissue. Pre-surgery treatment included at least one anti-epileptic drug. CDR3 length equals 17 residues. V lost 0 bases to trimming and J lost 5 bases, with 19 bases between them. CDR1 is LGHDT and CDR2 is YNNKEL in the germline V gene (reference sequence). This clonotype was obtained from a boy under three years old with tuberous sclerosis and intractable seizures. Sequenced material: peripheral blood, taken at surgery. V and J are TRBV3-1 (or the pseudogene TRBV3-2) and TRBJ1-1; D might be TRBD1 (6 bases). The CDR3 reads CASSQDSIWEGGTEAFF. The CDR3 DNA is TGTGCCAGCAGCCAAGATAGCATTTGGGAGGGGGGGACTGAAGCTTTCTTT.